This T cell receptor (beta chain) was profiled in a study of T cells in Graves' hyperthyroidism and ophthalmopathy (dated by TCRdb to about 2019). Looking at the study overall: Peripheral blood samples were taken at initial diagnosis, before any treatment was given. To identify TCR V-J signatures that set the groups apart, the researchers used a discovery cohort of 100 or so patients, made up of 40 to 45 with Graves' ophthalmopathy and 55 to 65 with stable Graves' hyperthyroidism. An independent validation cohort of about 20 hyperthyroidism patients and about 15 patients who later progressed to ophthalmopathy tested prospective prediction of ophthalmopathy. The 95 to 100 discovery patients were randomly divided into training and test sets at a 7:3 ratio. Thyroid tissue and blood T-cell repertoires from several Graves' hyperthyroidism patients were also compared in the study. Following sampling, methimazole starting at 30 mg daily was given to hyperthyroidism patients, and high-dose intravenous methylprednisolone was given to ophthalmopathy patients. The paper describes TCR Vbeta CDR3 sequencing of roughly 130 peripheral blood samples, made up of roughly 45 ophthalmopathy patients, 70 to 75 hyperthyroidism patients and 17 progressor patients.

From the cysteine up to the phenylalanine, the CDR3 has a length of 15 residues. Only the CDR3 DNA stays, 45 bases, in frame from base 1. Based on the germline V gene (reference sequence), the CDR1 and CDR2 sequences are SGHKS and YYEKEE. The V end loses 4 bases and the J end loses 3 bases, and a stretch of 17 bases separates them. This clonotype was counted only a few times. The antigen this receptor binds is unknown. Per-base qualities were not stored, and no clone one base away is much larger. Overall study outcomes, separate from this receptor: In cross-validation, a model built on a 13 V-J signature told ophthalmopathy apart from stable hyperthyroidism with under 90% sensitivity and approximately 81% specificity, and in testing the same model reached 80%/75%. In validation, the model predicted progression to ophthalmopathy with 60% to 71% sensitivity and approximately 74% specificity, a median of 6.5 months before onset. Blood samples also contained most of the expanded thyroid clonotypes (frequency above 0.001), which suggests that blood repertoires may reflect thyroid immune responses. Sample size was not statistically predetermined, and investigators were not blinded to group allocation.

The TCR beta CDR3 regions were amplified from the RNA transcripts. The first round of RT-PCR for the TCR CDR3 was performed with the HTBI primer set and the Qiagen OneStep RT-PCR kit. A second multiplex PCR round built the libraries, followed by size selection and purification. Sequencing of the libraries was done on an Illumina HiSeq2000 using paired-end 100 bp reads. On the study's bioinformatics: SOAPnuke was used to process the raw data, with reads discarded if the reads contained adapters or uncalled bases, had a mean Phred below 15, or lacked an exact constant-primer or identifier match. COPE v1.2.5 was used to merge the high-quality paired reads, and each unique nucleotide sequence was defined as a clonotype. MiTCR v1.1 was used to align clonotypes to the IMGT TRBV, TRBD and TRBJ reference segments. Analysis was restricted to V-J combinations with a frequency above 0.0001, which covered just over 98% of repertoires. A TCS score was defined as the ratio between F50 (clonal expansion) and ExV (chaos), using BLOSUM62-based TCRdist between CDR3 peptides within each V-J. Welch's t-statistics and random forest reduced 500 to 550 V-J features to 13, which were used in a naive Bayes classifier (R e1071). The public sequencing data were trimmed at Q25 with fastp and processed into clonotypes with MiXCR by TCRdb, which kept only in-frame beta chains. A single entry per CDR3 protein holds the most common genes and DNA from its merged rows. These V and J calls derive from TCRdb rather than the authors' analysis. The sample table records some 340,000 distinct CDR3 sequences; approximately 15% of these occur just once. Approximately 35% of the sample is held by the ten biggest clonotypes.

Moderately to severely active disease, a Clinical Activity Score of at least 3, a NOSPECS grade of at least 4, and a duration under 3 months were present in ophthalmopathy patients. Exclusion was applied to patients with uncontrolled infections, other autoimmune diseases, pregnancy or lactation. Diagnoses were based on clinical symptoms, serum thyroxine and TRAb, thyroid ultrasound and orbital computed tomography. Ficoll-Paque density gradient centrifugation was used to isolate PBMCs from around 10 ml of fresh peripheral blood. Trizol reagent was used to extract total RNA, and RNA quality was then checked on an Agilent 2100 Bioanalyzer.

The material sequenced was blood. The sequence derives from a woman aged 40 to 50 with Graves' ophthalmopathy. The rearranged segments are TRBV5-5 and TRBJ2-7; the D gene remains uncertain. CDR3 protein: CASSRIGMTYYEQYF. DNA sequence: TGTGCCAGCAGCCGGATCGGTATGACCTACTACGAGCAGTACTTC.